The TCR beta chain described here comes from a study of OX40 agonist ivuxolimab in advanced cancers. Looking at the study overall: The diagnoses of dose-escalation patients were hepatocellular carcinoma, melanoma, renal cell or head and neck cancer. A male proportion of more than 75% was recorded, with mean age around 62 years and range about 20 to 85. A partial response was reached by three patients: one with hepatocellular carcinoma and two with cutaneous melanoma.

V dropped 8 bases and J dropped 10 bases, with 9 bases sitting between them. Germline values: CDR1 PRHDT, CDR2 FYEKMQ (reference sequence). The CDR3 spans 10 residues. Baseline, cycle 4 day 1, and cycle 7 day 1 were the blood sampling points. Some clones are missing from TCRdb's copy, which holds only in-frame ones; the method was immunoSEQ multiplex PCR. This table holds fewer than 40,000 clones, 84% found once. The sample was CD4+ or CD8+ T cells sorted from blood, taken in a trial of the OX40 agonist ivuxolimab. This receptor was obtained from an adult with an advanced solid tumor such as melanoma, head and neck, liver or kidney cancer. The V and J genes are TRBV13 and TRBJ2-1; D tentatively fits TRBD1 or TRBD2 (6 bases each). The CDR3 protein is CASSGAEQFF. DNA for the CDR3: TGTGCCAGCTCGGGGGCAGAGCAGTTCTTC. The full variable domain, with the rest looked up from reference TRBV13 and TRBJ2-1, is AAGVIQSPRHLIKEKRETATLKCYPIPRHDTVYWYQQGPGQDPQFLISFYEKMQSDKGSIPDRFSAQQFSDYHSELNMSSLELGDSALYFCASSGAEQFFGPGTRLTVL.